This T cell receptor beta chain comes out of a study of blood T cell repertoires in COVID-19. Study-level background: Sites across the United States, Italy and Spain contributed samples from acute and convalescent COVID-19. PBMCs, B-cell-depleted T cells, or T cells were the source of the cDNA or gDNA that made up the material.

Authors' methods: Estimation of nucleated cell counts was performed using reference gene primer amplification. Profiling relied on immunoSEQ multiplex PCR, and the TCRdb table lists in-frame clones only, not all of them. That table supplies the V and J calls and clone size; D and trimming were determined from the DNA. The table lists some 76,000 clones, roughly 89% of them singletons. Sequenced: peripheral blood. The TCR comes from a man in his sixties with acute or convalescent COVID-19.

The chain's CDR3 is CASSQDSDGDEQFF. As DNA, the CDR3 is TGCGCCAGCAGCCAAGATAGCGACGGCGATGAGCAGTTCTTC. J is TRBJ2-1 and V is TRBV4-1; a possible D gene is TRBD2 (5 bases). The germline V gene encodes CDR1 MGHRA and CDR2 YSYEKL. The CDR3 is 14 amino acids. V lost 0 bases and J lost 8, with 11 bases in between.